The 4 T cell receptor beta chains below were found in one sample sequenced in a study of blood T cell repertoires in COVID-19. Clones were read by immunoSEQ multiplex PCR, and TCRdb kept only the in-frame ones, dropping some. The sample has about 240,000 clones, 75% to 90% seen once; the top ten hold approximately 13%. The source material was peripheral blood. Every receptor here comes from an older woman with active or convalescent COVID-19.

The chain uses TRBV9 and TRBJ1-1; no clear D gene. V was cut by 2 bases and J by 1 base, with 6 bases left in between. Looked up from germline, CDR1 is SGDLS and CDR2 is YYNGEE. The CDR3 has 13 amino acids. The CDR3 nucleotides read TGTGCCAGCAGCGTTACAGAGAACACTGAAGCTTTCTTT. It encodes CASSVTENTEAFF.

V gene TRBV2 combines with J gene TRBJ2-4; a weak D match, TRBD2 (6 bases). Trimming took off 4 bases at V and 4 bases at J, with 14 bases between the two ends. From germline, CDR1 is SNHLY and CDR2 FYNNEI. CDR3 size: 15 residues. The CDR3 loop reads CASSVPEGTKNIQYF. CDR3 nucleotide sequence: TGTGCCAGCAGTGTCCCAGAGGGGACTAAAAACATTCAGTACTTC.

This clone came up a few times. The rearrangement uses TRBV6-5 and TRBJ2-7; D possibly corresponds to TRBD2 (6 bases). Germline CDR1 and CDR2: MNHEY and SVGAGI. This CDR3 region has 15 residues. V lost 3 bases, J lost 2 bases, and 14 bases lay in between. The CDR3 coding sequence is TGTGCCAGCAGTTATCGGGGCGGGGCCCCCTACGAGCAGTACTTC. It specifies CASSYRGGAPYEQYF.

The chain has TRBV7-9 and TRBJ1-1, with 9 nucleotides matching TRBD1. CDR3 length: 17 amino acids. Germline-derived CDR1 and CDR2 are SEHNR and FQNEAQ (reference sequence). After removal of 5 bases from V and 3 bases from J, the junction contained 13 bases not matched to a gene. The CDR3, as DNA: TGTGCCAGCAGCCCCTCGGGACAGGGCACCAGTGACACTGAAGCTTTCTTT. Protein sequence: CASSPSGQGTSDTEAFF.